The entry that follows covers one TCR beta chain sequence. Its antigen remains unidentified. CDR3 length: 14 residues. Germline V lookup: CDR1 LGHNT, CDR2 FRNRAP. V was clipped by 6 bases and J by 2 bases, with 12 bases between them. These data originate in a study of T-cell reconstitution after alpha-beta-depleted transplantation in children. General study findings and limits: Fresh T-cell production supplied most of the T-cell counts and diversity seen one year after transplant.

A TCRbeta library incorporating unique molecular identifiers was prepared. One entry per CDR3 protein, called by TCRdb with MiXCR from the PCR reads. This sample has about 830,000 distinct CDR3 sequences; roughly 16% occur once, and the top ten carry roughly 4.8%. The chain is built from TRBV12-5 and TRBJ2-3, with D maybe TRBD2 (5 bases). The receptor's source is a male patient younger than 18 who had a stem cell transplant for acute lymphoblastic leukemia, so the T cells may come from the graft donor. Sequences were derived from PBMCs, mostly from graft donor cells, sampled 360 days after TCRalphabeta/CD19-depleted stem cell transplant. CDR3 region: CASGYVGDTDTQYF. Here the CDR3 DNA reads TGTGCTAGTGGCTACGTGGGAGACACAGATACGCAGTATTTT.